This T cell receptor (beta chain) was captured in a study of tumor and adjacent non-tumor tissue in lung cancer. About the study: Patients were aged about 30 to 85, fewer than twelve men and 5 women, stage I to III. Findings and limits, study-wide: TCR diversity was significantly greater in tumor than normal lung tissue.

The template was RNA from unsorted bulk tissue. The library came from three nested PCR rounds adapted from ARM-PCR protocols. Each CDR3 protein is one row after TCRdb ran MiXCR on the multiplex PCR reads. The sample has about 90,000 distinct CDR3 sequences; more than 60% are singletons. A note on this clonotype: Its antigen is as yet unknown. Its ends do not fully match the called genes, so a read error is possible.

This clonotype originated in a man between 65 and 79 years old with non-small cell lung cancer. The sample was lung tumor tissue.

The CDR3 sequence is CNGGTPERTQYF. CDR3 in DNA: TGTAATGGCGGGACTCCTGAGCGGACCCAGTACTTC. This sequence joins TRBV29-1 and TRBJ2-5; D is possibly TRBD2 (6 bases). The CDR3 sequence is 12 residues long. Germline lookup yields CDR1 SQVTM and CDR2 ANQGSEA.